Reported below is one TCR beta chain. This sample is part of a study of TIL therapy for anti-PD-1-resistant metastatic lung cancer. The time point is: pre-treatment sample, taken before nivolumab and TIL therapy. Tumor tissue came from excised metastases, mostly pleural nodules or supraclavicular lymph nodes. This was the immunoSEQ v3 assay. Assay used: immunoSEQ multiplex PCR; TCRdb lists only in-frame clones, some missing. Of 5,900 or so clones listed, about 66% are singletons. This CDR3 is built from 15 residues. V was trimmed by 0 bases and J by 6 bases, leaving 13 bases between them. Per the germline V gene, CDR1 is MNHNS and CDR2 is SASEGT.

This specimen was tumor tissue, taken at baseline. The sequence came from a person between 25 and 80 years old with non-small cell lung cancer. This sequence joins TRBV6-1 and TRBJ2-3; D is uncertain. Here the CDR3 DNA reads TGTGCCAGCAGTGAAGCGCTTACGTCTTTGGATACGCAGTATTTT. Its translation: CASSEALTSLDTQYF.